The clone carrying this TCR beta chain was seen a few times. Its antigen is undetermined. A single record per CDR3 protein comes from TCRdb applying MiXCR to the reads. The repertoire has 340,000 or so distinct CDR3 sequences, approximately 25% of them found once; the top ten carry approximately 12%. The CDR3 runs 16 residues. The germline gives CDR1 SGHTA, CDR2 FQGNSA. V was cut by 1 base and J by 0 bases, with 13 bases left in between. This entry is derived from a study of T cell repertoires in cytomegalovirus infection. The study, taken as a whole, reports: Cumulative frequency (of public TCR beta family members) identified carriers of CMV plus the relevant HLA.

This chain joins TRBV7-2 and TRBJ2-7; D perhaps matches TRBD1 (5 bases). The sequence came from a human donor in good health (CMV status not recorded). Some clones in this sample may be carry-over from other donors' samples. Sequenced material: cultured PBMCs, taken from culture after CMV antigen stimulation. CDR3 DNA: TGTGCCAGCAGCTTAGGGGGCGACGTGAGCTCCTACGAGCAGTACTTC. It translates to CASSLGGDVSSYEQYF.